The clone carrying this TCR beta chain appeared a few times. What it recognizes is unknown. The data were obtained in a study of CD8 T cells in ankylosing spondylitis. Quantitative molecular-barcoded 5'-RACE generated the TCR beta libraries. TCRdb processed the 5' RACE reads anew with MiXCR; each CDR3 protein has one entry. The sample includes approximately 260,000 distinct CDR3 sequences, 15% to 20% of them seen just once. The CDR3 covers 16 residues. Germline V lookup: CDR1 SGDLS, CDR2 YYNGEE. The V segment lost 0 bases and the J segment 6 bases; nucleotides outside the gene matches: 10. Study-level points and caveats: Reports of some motif variants in reactive arthritis synovial fluid and blood predate this one. Clones linked to the disease showed a CD8+ phenotype. They occurred at relatively low frequencies in peripheral blood. A motif in TCR beta, a set of under ten highly homologous variants, appeared characteristic of ankylosing spondylitis blood.

The origin of this receptor is a male donor with ankylosing spondylitis or in good health (not recorded which). The V call is TRBV9, the J call TRBJ2-7; TRBD2 aligns across 9 bases. Sequencing was carried out using blood, either unsorted or a sorted T cell fraction (not recorded which). The CDR3 sequence: CASSVAGTSGRLEQYF. The CDR3 DNA sequence: TGTGCCAGCAGCGTAGCTGGAACTAGCGGGCGCCTCGAGCAGTACTTC.